The entry that follows covers one T cell receptor (beta chain) sequence. Its antigen is unidentified. A sample-barcoded 5' primer and a J-beta primer mix were used in a second PCR of about 7 to 12 cycles. A template-switch adaptor that had 12 random nucleotides put a tag on each cDNA molecule. TCRdb reprocessed the 5' RACE reads with MiXCR, giving one entry per CDR3 protein. The sample records about 800,000 distinct CDR3 sequences, 58% being singletons. The trim removed 5 bases at V and 4 bases at J, leaving 12 bases unmatched. CDR3 length: 17 amino acids. CDR1 and CDR2 (germline): SNHLY, FYNNEI. This sample was included in a study of blood T cells in healthy people across ages. Findings and caveats of the study: There were more naive CD4+ cells and higher diversity in long-lived donors than in aged donors. Roughly linear age-related decline in beta diversity appeared, significant by age around 36.

This sequence was found in a man in his thirties or forties in good health. The chain combines TRBV2 with TRBJ2-2; 8 positions agree with TRBD1. The sequenced sample was blood. In nucleotides, the CDR3 is TGTGCCAGCAGTTTACGCACAGGGGGGATGGGCACCGGGGAGCTGTTTTTT. Translated, it gives CASSLRTGGMGTGELFF.